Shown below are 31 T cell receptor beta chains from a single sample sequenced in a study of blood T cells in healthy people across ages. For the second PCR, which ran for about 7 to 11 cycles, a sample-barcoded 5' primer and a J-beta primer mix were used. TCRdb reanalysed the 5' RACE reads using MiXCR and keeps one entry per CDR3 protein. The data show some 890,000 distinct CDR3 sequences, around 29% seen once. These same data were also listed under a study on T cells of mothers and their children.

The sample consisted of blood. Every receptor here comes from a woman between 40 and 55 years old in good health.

CDR3 nucleotides: TGTGCCAGCACCGGGACCGTTACCGGGGAGCTGTTTTTT. It specifies CASTGTVTGELFF. The rearrangement uses TRBV9 and TRBJ2-2; D may be TRBD1 or TRBD2 (5 bases each). The germline CDR1 and CDR2 sequences are SGDLS and YYNGEE. Trimming took 6 bases from V and 5 from J, leaving 11 bases between them. The CDR3 covers 13 residues.

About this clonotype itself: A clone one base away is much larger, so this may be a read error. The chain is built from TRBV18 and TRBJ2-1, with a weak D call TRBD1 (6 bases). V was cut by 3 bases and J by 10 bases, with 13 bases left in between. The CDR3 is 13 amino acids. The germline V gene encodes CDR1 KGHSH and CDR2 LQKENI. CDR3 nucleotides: TGTGCCAGCTCACCGTCCAGGGGATGGGAGCAGTTCTTC. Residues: CASSPSRGWEQFF.

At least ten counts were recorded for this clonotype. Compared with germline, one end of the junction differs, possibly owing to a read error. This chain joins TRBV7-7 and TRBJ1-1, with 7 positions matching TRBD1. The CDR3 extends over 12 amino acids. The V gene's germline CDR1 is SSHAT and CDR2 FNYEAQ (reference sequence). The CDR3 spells CASSWTGVEAFF. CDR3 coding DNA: TGTGCTAGCAGCTGGACAGGTGTTGAGGCTTTCTTT.

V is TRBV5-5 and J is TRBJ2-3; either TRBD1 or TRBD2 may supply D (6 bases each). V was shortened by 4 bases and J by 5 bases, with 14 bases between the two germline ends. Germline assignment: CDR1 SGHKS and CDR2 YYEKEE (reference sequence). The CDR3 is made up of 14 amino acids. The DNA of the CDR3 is TGTGCCAGCAGCCGAGGGGGGACTGAAGATACGCAGTATTTT. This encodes CASSRGGTEDTQYF.

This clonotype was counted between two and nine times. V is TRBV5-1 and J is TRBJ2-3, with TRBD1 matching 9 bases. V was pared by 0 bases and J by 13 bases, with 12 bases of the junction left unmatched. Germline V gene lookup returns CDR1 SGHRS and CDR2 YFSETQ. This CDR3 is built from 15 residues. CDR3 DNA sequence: TGCGCCAGCAGCTTGGGCCCTAGACAGGGACAGGGAGAGTATTTT. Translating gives CASSLGPRQGQGEYF.

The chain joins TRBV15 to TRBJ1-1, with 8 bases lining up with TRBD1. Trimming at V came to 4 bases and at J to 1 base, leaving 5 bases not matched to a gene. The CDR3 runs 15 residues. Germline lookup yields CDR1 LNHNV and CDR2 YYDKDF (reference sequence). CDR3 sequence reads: CATSTSTGGNTEAFF. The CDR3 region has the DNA TGTGCCACCAGCACCAGCACAGGGGGGAACACTGAAGCTTTCTTT.

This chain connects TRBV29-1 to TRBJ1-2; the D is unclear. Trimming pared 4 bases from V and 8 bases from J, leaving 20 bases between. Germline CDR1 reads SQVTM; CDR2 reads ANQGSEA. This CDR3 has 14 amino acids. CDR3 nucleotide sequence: TGCAGCGTTGTAGTAGCGGGAGGTAGCTACGGCTACACCTTC. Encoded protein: CSVVVAGGSYGYTF. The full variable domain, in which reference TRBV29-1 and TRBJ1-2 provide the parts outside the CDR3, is SAVISQKPSRDICQRGTSLTIQCQVDSQVTMMFWYRQQPGQSLTLIATANQGSEATYESGFVIDKFPISRPNLTFSTLTVSNMSPEDSSIYLCSVVVAGGSYGYTFGSGTRLTVV.

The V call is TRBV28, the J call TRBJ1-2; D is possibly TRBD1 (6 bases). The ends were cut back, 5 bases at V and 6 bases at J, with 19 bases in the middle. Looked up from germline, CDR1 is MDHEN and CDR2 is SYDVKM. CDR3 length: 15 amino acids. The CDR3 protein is CASSPGQSLSHGYTF. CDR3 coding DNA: TGTGCCAGCAGTCCCGGACAGTCACTTAGCCATGGCTACACCTTC.

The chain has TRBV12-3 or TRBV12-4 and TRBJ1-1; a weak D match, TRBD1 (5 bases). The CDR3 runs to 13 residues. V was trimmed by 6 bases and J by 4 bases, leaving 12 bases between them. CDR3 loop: CASRKWGGTEAFF. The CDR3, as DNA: TGTGCCAGCAGAAAATGGGGGGGCACTGAAGCTTTCTTT.

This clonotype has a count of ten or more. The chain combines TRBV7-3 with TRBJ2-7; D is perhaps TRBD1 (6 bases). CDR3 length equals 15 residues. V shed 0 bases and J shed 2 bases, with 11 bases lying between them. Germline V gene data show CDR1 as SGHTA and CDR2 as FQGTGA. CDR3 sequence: CASSLTQGPTYEQYF. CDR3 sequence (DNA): TGTGCCAGCAGCTTAACACAGGGTCCCACCTACGAGCAGTACTTC. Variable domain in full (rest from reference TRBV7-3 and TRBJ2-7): GAGVSQTPSNKVTEKGKYVELRCDPISGHTALYWYRQSLGQGPEFLIYFQGTGAADDSGLPNDRFFAVRPEGSVSTLKIQRTERGDSAVYLCASSLTQGPTYEQYFGPGTRLTVT.

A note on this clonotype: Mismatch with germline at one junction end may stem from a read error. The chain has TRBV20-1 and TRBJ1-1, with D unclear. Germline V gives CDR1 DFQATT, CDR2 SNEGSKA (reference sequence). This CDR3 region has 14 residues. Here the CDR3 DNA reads TGCGGTGCTAGAATTGGGCTGTTGGACACTGAAGCTTTCTTT. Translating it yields CGARIGLLDTEAFF.

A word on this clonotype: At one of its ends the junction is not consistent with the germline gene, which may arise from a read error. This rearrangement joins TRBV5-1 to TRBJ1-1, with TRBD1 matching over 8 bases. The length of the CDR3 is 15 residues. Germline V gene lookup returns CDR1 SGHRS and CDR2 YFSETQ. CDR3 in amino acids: CTSSLTGDLGTEAFF. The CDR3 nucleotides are TGCACCAGCAGCTTGACAGGGGATTTAGGGACTGAAGCTTTCTTT.

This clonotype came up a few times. The CDR3 region has the DNA TGTGCCAGCAGCTTAAGGGCGGGGAATAATTCACCCCTCCACTTT. Protein product: CASSLRAGNNSPLHF. The chain uses TRBV7-2 and TRBJ1-6, with no clear D. The CDR3 spans 15 residues. Deletions cut 2 bases from V and 5 bases from J, with 10 bases between. Germline CDR1 is SGHTA and CDR2 is FQGNSA.

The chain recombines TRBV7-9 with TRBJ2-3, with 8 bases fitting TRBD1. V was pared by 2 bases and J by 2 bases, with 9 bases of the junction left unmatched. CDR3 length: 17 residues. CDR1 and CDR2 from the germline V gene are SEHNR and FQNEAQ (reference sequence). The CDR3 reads CASSLPPGGTDTDTQYF. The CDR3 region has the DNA TGTGCCAGCAGCTTACCCCCAGGGGGCACAGACACAGATACGCAGTATTTT. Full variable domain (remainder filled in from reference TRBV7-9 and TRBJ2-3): DTGVSQNPRHKITKRGQNVTFRCDPISEHNRLYWYRQTLGQGPEFLTYFQNEAQLEKSRLLSDRFSAERPKGSFSTLEIQRTEQGDSAMYLCASSLPPGGTDTDTQYFGPGTRLTVL.

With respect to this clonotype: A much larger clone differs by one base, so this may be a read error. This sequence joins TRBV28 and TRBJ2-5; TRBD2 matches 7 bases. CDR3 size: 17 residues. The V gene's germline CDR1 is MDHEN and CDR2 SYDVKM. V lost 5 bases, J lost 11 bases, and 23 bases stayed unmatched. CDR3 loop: CASSPASGRAGHNEQYF. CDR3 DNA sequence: TGTGCCAGCAGTCCAGCCTCCGGGAGAGCGGGGCACAATGAGCAGTACTTC.

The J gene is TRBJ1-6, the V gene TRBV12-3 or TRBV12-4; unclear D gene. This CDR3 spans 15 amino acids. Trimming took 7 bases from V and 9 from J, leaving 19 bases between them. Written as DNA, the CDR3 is TGTGCCAGCAATCCGGGGATAGGGCGGGTTTCACCCCTCCACTTT. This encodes CASNPGIGRVSPLHF.

CDR3 in amino acids: CASSPQTGGVGTDTQYF. The CDR3 bases are TGCGCCAGCAGCCCCCAAACAGGTGGCGTGGGCACAGATACGCAGTATTTT. The J gene is TRBJ2-3, the V gene TRBV4-3, with a possible D match to TRBD1 (5 bases). CDR3 length equals 17 residues. Trimming removed 4 bases from V and 1 base from J, with 18 bases in between. Germline V lookup: CDR1 LGHNA, CDR2 YSLEER.

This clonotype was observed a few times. CDR3 nucleotide sequence: TGTGCCAGCAGTTTTTGGGCCGGGGAGCTGTTTTTT. Translation: CASSFWAGELFF. The V call is TRBV28, the J call TRBJ2-2; D uncertain. The V gene lost 3 bases and the J gene lost 6 bases, with 5 bases spanning the gap. CDR1 is MDHEN, CDR2 SYDVKM, per germline. The CDR3 has 12 residues.

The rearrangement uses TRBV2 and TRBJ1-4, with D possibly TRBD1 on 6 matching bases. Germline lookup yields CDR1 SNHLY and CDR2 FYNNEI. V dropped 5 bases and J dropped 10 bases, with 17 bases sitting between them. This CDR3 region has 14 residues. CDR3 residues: CASSLTGVRGKLFF. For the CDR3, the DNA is TGTGCCAGCAGTTTGACAGGCGTACGGGGAAAACTGTTTTTT. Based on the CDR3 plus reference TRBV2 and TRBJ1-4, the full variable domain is EPEVTQTPSHQVTQMGQEVILRCVPISNHLYFYWYRQILGQKVEFLVSFYNNEISEKSEIFDDQFSVERPDGSNFTLKIRSTKLEDSAMYFCASSLTGVRGKLFFGSGTQLSVL.

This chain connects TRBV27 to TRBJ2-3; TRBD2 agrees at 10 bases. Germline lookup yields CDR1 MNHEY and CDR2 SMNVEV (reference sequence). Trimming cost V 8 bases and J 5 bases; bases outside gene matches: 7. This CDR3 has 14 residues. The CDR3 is CASQTSGLRDTQYF. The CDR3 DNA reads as TGTGCCAGCCAGACTAGCGGGCTCAGAGATACGCAGTATTTT.

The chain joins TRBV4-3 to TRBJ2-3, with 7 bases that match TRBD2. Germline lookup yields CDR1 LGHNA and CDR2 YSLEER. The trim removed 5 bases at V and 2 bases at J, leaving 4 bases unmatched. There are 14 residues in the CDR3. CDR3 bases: TGCGCCAGCAGCTTCCTAGCGGACACAGATACGCAGTATTTT. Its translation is CASSFLADTDTQYF.

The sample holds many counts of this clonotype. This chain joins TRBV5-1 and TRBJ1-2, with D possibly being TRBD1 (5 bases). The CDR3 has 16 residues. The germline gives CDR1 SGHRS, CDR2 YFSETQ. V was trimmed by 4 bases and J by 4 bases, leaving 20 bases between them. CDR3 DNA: TGCGCCAGCAGCCCGACTGCGGGGCCCGTCATCTATGGCTACACCTTC. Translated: CASSPTAGPVIYGYTF. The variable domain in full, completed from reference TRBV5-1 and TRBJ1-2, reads KAGVTQTPRYLIKTRGQQVTLSCSPISGHRSVSWYQQTPGQGLQFLFEYFSETQRNKGNFPGRFSGRQFSNSRSEMNVSTLELGDSALYLCASSPTAGPVIYGYTFGSGTRLTVV.

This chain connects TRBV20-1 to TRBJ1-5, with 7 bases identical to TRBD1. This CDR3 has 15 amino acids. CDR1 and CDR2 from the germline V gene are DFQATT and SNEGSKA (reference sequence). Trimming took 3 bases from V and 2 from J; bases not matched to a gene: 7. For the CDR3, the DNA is TGCAGTGCTAGGGGGACAGAGTACCGCAATCAGCCCCAGCATTTT. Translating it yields CSARGTEYRNQPQHF.

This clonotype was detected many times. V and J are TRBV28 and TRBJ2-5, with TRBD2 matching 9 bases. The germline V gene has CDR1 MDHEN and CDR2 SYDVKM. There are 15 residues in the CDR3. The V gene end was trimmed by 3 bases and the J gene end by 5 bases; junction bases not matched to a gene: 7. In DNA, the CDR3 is TGTGCCAGCAGTTTGGTTAGCGGGGGTACGGAGACCCAGTACTTC. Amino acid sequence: CASSLVSGGTETQYF.

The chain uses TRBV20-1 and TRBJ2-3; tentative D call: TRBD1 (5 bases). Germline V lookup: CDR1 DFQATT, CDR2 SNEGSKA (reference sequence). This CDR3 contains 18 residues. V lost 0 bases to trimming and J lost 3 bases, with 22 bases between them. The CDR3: CSAREPPGLEGWTDTQYF. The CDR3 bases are TGCAGTGCTAGAGAACCCCCAGGGCTCGAAGGATGGACAGATACGCAGTATTTT.

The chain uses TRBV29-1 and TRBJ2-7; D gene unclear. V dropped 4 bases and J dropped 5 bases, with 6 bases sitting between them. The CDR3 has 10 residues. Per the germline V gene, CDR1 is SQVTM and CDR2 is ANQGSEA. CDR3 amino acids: CSVVSDEQYF. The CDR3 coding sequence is TGCAGCGTTGTTTCCGACGAGCAGTACTTC.

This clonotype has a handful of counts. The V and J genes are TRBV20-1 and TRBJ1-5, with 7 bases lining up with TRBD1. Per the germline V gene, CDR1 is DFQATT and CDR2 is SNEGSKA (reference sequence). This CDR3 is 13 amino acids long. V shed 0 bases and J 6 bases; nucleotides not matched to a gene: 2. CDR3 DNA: TGCAGTGCTAGAGACAGGGGGAGTCAGCCCCAGCATTTT. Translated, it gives CSARDRGSQPQHF.

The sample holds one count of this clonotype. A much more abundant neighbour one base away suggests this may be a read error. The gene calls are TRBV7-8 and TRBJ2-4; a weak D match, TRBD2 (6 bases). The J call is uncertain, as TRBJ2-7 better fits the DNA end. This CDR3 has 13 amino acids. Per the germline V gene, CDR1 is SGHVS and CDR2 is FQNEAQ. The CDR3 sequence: CASNLADRDEQYF. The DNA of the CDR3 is TGTGCCAGCAACTTAGCGGATCGTGACGAGCAGTACTTC.

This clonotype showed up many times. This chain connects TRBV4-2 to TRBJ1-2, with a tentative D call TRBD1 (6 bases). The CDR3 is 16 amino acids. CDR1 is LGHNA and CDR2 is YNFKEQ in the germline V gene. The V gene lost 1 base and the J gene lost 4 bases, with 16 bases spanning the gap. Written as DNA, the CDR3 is TGTGCCAGCAGCCAAGGGGGGGCCGACCCCTCCTATGGCTACACCTTC. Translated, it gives CASSQGGADPSYGYTF.

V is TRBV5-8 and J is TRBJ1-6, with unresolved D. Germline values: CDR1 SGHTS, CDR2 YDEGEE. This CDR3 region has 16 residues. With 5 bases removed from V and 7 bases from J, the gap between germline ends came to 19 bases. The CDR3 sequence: CASSAGSPLGNSPLHF. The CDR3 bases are TGTGCCAGCAGTGCGGGAAGTCCTTTGGGGAATTCACCCCTCCACTTT.

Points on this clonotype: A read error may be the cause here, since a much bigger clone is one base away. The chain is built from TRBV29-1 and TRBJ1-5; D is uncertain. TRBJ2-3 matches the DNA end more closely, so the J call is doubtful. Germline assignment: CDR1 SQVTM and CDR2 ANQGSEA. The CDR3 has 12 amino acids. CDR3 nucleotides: TGCAGCGTTGGGGTGAGCAATCAGCCCCAGTATTTT. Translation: CSVGVSNQPQYF.